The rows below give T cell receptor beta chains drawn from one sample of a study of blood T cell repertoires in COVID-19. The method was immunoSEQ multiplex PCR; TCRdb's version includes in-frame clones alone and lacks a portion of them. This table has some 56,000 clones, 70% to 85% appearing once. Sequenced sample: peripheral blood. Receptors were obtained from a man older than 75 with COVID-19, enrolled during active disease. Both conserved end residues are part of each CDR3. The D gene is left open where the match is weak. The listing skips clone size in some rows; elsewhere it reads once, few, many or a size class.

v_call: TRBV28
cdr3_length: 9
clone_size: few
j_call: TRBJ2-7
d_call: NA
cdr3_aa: CASSPPLKF
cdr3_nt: TGTGCCAGCAGTCCGCCCCTAAAGTTC

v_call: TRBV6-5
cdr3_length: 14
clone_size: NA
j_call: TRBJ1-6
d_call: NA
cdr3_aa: CASRSNRDNSPLHF
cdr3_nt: TGTGCCAGCAGGTCCAACAGGGATAATTCACCCCTCCACTTT

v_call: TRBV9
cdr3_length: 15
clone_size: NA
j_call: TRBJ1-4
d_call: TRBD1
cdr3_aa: CASSVGEGAREKLFF
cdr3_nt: TGTGCCAGCAGCGTAGGTGAGGGGGCGCGCGAAAAACTGTTTTTT

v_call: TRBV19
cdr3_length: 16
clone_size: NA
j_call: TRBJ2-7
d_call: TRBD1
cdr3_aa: CASSVRTGQGIREQYF
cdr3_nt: TGTGCCAGTAGTGTCCGAACGGGACAGGGGATAAGGGAGCAGTACTTC

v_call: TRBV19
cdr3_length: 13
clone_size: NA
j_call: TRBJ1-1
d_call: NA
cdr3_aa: CASSIDQSTEAFF
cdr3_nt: TGTGCCAGTAGTATAGACCAATCCACTGAAGCTTTCTTT

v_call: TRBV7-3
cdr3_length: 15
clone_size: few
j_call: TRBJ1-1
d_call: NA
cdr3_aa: CASSREGGLNTEAFF
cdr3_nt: TGTGCCAGCAGCCGCGAGGGCGGTTTGAACACTGAAGCTTTCTTT

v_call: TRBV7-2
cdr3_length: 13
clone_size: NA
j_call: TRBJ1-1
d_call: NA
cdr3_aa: CASSEDRNTEAFF
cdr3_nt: TGTGCCAGCAGCGAAGACAGGAACACTGAAGCTTTCTTT

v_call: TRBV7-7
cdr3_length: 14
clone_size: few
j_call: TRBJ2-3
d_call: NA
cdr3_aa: CASSLTTGADTQYF
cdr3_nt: TGTGCCAGCAGCTTGACGACCGGGGCAGATACGCAGTATTTT

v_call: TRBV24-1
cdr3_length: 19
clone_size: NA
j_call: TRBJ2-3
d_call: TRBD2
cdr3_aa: CATSGVFGLAEGVGDTQYF
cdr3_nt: TGTGCCACCAGTGGCGTTTTCGGACTAGCGGAGGGGGTTGGGGATACGCAGTATTTT

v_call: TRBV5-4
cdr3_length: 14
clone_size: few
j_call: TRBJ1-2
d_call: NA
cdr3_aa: CASSYRTGSYGYTF
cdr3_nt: TGTGCCAGCAGCTATAGAACAGGTAGCTATGGCTACACCTTC

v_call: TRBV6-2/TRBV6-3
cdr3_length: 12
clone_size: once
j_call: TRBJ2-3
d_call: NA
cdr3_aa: CASSTSMDTQYF
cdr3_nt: TGTGCCAGCAGCACTTCTATGGATACGCAGTATTTT

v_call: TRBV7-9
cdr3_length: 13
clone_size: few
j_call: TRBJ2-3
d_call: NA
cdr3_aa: CASSGQITDTQYF
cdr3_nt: TGTGCCAGCAGCGGACAGATCACAGATACGCAGTATTTT